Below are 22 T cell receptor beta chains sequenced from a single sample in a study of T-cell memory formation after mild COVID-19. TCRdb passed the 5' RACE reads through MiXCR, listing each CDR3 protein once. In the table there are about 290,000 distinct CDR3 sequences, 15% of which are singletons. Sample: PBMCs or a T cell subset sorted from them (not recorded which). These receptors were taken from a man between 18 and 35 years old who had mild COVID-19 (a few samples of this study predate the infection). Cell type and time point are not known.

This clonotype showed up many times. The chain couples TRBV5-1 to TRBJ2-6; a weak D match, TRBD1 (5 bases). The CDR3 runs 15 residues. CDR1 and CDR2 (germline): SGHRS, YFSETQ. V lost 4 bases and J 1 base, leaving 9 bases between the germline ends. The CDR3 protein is CASSLQGSGANVLTF. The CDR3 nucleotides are TGCGCCAGCAGCCTCCAGGGATCTGGGGCCAACGTCCTGACTTTC. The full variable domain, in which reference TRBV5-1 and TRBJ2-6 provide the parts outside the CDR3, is KAGVTQTPRYLIKTRGQQVTLSCSPISGHRSVSWYQQTPGQGLQFLFEYFSETQRNKGNFPGRFSGRQFSNSRSEMNVSTLELGDSALYLCASSLQGSGANVLTFGAGSRLTVL.

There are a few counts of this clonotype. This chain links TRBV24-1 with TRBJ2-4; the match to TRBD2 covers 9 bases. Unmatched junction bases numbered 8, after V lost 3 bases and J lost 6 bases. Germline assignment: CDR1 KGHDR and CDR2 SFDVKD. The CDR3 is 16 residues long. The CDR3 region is CATSDPRRGGGNIQYF. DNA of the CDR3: TGTGCCACCAGTGATCCCCGGCGGGGGGGAGGAAACATTCAGTACTTC.

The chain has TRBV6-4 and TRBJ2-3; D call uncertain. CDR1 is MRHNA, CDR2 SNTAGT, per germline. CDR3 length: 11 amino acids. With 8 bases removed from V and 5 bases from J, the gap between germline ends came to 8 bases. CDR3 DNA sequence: TGTGCCAGCCTCGGAAGAGATACGCAGTATTTT. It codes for CASLGRDTQYF.

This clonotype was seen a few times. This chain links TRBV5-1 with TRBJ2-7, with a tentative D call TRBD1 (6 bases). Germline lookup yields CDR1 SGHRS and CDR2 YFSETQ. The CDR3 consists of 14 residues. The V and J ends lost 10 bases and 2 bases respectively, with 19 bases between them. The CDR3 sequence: CADKDGTRTYEQYV. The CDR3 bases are TGCGCCGATAAAGACGGGACACGAACCTACGAGCAGTACGTC.

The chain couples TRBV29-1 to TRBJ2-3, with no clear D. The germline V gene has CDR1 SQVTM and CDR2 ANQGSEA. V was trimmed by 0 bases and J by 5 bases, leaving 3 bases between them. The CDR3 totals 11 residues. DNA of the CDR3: TGCAGCGTTGAAGATGGAGATACGCAGTATTTT. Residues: CSVEDGDTQYF.

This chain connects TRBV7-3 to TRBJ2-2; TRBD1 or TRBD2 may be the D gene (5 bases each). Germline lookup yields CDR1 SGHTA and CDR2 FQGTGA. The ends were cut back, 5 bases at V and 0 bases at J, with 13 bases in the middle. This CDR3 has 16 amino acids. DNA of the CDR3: TGTGCCAGCAGCGACCGGGACGGAGCGAACACCGGGGAGCTGTTTTTT. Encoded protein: CASSDRDGANTGELFF. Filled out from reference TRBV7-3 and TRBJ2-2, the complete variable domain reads GAGVSQTPSNKVTEKGKYVELRCDPISGHTALYWYRQSLGQGPEFLIYFQGTGAADDSGLPNDRFFAVRPEGSVSTLKIQRTERGDSAVYLCASSDRDGANTGELFFGEGSRLTVL.

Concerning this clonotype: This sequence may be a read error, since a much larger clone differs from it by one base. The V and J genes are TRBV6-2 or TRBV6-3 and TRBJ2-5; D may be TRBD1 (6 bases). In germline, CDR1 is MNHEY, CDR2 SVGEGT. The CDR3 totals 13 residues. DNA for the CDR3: TGTGCTTCACATTGGGACACCCAAGAGACCCAGTACTTC. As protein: CASHWDTQETQYF.

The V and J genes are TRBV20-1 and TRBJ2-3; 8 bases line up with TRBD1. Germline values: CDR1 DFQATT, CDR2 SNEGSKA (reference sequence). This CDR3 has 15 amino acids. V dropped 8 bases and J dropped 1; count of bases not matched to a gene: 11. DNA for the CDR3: TGCAGTTCGAACCAGGGGGCTTGGGGCACAGATACGCAGTATTTT. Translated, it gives CSSNQGAWGTDTQYF.

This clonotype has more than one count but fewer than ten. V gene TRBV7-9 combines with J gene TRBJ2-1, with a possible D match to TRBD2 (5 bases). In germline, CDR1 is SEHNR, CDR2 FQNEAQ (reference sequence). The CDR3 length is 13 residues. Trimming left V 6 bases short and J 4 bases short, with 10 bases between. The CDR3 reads CASRGEGYNEQFF. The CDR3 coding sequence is TGTGCCAGCAGGGGAGAGGGTTACAATGAGCAGTTCTTC.

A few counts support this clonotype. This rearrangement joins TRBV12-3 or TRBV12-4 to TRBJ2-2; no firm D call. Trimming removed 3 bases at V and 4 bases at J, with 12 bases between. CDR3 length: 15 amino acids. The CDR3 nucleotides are TGTGCCAGCAGTTTCAAGAGACCAACCACCGGGGAGCTGTTTTTT. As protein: CASSFKRPTTGELFF.

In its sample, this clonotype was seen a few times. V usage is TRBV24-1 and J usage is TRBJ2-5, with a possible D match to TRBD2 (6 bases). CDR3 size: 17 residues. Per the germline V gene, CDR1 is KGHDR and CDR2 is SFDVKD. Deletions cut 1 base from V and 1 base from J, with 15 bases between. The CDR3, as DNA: TGTGCCACCAGTGATTTAGCAGGCGCCGGGGGCCAAGAGACCCAGTACTTC. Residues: CATSDLAGAGGQETQYF.

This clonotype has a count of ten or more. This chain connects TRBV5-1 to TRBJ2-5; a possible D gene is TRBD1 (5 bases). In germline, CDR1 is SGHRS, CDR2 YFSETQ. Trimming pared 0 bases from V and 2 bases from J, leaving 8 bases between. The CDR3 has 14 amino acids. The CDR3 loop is CASSLGTTQETQYF. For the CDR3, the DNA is TGCGCCAGCAGCTTGGGGACAACGCAAGAGACCCAGTACTTC. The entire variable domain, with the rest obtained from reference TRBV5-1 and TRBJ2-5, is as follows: KAGVTQTPRYLIKTRGQQVTLSCSPISGHRSVSWYQQTPGQGLQFLFEYFSETQRNKGNFPGRFSGRQFSNSRSEMNVSTLELGDSALYLCASSLGTTQETQYFGPGTRLLVL.

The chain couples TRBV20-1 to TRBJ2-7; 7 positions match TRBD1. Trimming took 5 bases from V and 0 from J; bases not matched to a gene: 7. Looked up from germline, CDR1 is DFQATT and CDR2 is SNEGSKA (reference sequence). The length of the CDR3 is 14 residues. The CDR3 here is CSAWAGDSSYEQYF. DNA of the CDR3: TGCAGTGCTTGGGCCGGGGACAGCTCCTACGAGCAGTACTTC.

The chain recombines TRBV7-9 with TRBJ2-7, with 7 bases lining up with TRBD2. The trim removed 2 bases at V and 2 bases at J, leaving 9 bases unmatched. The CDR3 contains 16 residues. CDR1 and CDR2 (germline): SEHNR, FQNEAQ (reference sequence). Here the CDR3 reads CASSLITRGRTYEQYV. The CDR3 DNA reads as TGTGCCAGCAGCTTAATCACGCGGGGGAGAACCTACGAGCAGTACGTC.

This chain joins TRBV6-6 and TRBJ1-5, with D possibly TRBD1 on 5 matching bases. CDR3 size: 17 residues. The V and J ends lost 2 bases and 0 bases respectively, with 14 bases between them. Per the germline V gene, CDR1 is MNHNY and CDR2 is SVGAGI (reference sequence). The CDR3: CASSYGGGTASNQPQHF. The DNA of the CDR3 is TGTGCCAGCAGTTACGGCGGGGGAACAGCTAGCAATCAGCCCCAGCATTTT.

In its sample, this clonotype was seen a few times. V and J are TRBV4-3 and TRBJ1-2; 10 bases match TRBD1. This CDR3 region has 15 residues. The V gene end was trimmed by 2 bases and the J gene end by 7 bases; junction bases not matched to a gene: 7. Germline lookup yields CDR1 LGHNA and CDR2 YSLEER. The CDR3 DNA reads TGCGCCAGCAGCCAACCGGGACAGGGGATCGGTGGCTACACCTTC. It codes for CASSQPGQGIGGYTF.

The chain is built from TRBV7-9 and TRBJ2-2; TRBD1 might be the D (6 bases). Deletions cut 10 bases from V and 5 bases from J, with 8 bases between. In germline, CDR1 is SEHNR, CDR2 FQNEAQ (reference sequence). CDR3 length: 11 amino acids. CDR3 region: CANRATGELFF. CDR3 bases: TGTGCCAACAGGGCGACCGGGGAGCTGTTTTTT.

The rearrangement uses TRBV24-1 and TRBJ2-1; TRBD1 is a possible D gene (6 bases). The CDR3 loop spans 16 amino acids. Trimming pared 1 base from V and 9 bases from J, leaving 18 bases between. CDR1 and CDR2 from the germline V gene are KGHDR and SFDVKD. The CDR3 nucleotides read TGTGCCACCAGTGATTTTTCCGGCAGGGGTTCGGCTGAGCAGTTCTTC. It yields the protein CATSDFSGRGSAEQFF.

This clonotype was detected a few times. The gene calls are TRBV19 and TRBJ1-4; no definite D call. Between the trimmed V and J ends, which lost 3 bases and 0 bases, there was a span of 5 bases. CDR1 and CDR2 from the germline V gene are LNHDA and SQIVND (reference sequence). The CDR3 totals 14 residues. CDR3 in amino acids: CASSMAATNEKLFF. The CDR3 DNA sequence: TGTGCCAGTAGTATGGCTGCAACTAATGAAAAACTGTTTTTT.

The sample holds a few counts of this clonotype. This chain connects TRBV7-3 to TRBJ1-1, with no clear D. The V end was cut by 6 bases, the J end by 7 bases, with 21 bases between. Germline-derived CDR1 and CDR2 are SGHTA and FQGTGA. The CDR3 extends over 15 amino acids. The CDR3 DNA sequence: TGTGCCAGCAGGGGGATCAGGAACCGGGCCGGTGAAGCTTTCTTT. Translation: CASRGIRNRAGEAFF.

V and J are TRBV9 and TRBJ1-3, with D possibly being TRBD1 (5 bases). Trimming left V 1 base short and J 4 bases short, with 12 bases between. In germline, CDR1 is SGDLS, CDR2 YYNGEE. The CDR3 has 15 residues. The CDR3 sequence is CASSVQGVGGNTIYF. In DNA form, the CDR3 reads TGTGCCAGCAGCGTACAAGGGGTCGGCGGAAACACCATATATTTT.

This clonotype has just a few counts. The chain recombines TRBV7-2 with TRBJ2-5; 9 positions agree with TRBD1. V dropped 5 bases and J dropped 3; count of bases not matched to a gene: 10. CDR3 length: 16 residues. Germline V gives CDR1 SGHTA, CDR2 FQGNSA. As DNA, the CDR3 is TGTGCCAGCAGCACAATTTTCGGGACAGGGAAAGAGACCCAGTACTTC. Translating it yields CASSTIFGTGKETQYF.